This TCR beta chain was captured in a study of blood T cell repertoires in COVID-19. Study summary: From the United States, Italy and Spain came samples of acute and convalescent COVID-19. Sample material is recorded as cDNA or gDNA derived from T cells, B-cell-depleted T cells, or PBMCs.

Per the authors' pipeline: Using reference gene primer amplification, nucleated cell counts were estimated. The protocol was immunoSEQ multiplex PCR, while the TCRdb copy is restricted to in-frame clones and leaves out a portion. That table supplies the V and J calls and clone size; D and trimming were determined from the DNA. Of more than 100,000 clones in the sample, 82% are singletons; the top ten hold about 4.2%. The germline gives CDR1 SEHNR, CDR2 FQNEAQ (reference sequence). This CDR3 is built from 16 residues. Trimming removed 5 bases at V and 1 base at J, with 17 bases between. Material: peripheral blood. This sequence was found in an older woman with acute or convalescent COVID-19. This chain connects TRBV7-9 to TRBJ1-1; maybe TRBD1 (6 bases). The chain's CDR3 is CASSPEGATGNTEAFF. The CDR3 nucleotides read TGTGCCAGCAGCCCCGAAGGAGCGACAGGGAACACTGAAGCTTTCTTT. Drawing the rest from reference TRBV7-9 and TRBJ1-1, the complete variable domain is DTGVSQNPRHKITKRGQNVTFRCDPISEHNRLYWYRQTLGQGPEFLTYFQNEAQLEKSRLLSDRFSAERPKGSFSTLEIQRTEQGDSAMYLCASSPEGATGNTEAFFGQGTRLTVV.